Listed here is a single T cell receptor (beta chain). Its antigen is unidentified. The repertoire was sequenced with immunoSEQ multiplex PCR; TCRdb's copy has only in-frame clones and lacks some. This sample has 70,000 to 100,000 clones, with 84% found just once. These data are taken from a study of OX40 agonist ivuxolimab in advanced cancers. The CDR3 spans 16 residues. Between the trimmed V and J ends, which lost 0 bases and 0 bases, there was a span of 9 bases. The germline CDR1 and CDR2 sequences are MNHEY and SVGAGI. Overall study results and limits: CD8+ T cells (on average) carried more expanded clones than CD4+ T cells.

The sequence was collected from an adult with an advanced solid tumor such as melanoma, head and neck, liver or kidney cancer. The sample here was CD4+ or CD8+ T cells sorted from blood, taken in a trial of the OX40 agonist ivuxolimab. The chain has TRBV6-5 and TRBJ1-3; no clear D. The CDR3 DNA reads TGTGCCAGCAGTTACTCCGCGGCAGACTCTGGAAACACCATATATTTT. It specifies CASSYSAADSGNTIYF.